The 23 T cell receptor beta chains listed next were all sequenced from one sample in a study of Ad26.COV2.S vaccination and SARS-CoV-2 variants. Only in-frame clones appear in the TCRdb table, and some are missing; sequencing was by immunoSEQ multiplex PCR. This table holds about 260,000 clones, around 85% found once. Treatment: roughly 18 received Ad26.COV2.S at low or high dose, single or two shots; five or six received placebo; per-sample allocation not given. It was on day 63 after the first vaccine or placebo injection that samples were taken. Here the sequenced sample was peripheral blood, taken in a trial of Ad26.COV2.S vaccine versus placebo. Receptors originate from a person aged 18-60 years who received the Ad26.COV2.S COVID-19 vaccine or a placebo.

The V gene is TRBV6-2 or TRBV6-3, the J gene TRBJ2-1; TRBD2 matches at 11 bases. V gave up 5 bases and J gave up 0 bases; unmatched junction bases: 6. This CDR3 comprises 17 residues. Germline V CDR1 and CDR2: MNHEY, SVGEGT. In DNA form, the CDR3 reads TGTGCCAGCAGTAGGGCCACTAGCGGGGGCTCCTACAATGAGCAGTTCTTC. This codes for CASSRATSGGSYNEQFF.

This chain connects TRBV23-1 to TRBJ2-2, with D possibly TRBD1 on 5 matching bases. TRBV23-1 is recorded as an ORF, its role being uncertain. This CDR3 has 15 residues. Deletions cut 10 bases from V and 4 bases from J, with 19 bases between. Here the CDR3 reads CAIGHPSWVTGELFF. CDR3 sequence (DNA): TGCGCCATCGGACACCCCAGTTGGGTCACCGGGGAGCTGTTTTTT.

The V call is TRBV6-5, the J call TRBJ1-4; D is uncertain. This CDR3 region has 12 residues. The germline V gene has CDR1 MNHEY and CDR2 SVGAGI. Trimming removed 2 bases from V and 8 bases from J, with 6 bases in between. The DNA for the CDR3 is TGTGCCAGCAGTTACGTAGGAGAAAAACTGTTTTTT. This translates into CASSYVGEKLFF.

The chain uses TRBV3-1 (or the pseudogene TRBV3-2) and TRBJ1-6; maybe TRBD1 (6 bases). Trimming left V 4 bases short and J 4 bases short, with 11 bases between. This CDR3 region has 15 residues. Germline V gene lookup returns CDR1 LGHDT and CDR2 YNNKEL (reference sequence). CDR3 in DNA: TGTGCCAGCAGCCCCTCGGACAGTTATAATTCACCCCTCCACTTT. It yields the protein CASSPSDSYNSPLHF.

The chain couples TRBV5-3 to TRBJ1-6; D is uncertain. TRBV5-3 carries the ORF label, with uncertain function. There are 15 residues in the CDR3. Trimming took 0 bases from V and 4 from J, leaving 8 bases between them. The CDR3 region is CARSLGARYNSPLHF. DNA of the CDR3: TGTGCCAGAAGCTTGGGGGCGCGGTATAATTCACCCCTCCACTTT.

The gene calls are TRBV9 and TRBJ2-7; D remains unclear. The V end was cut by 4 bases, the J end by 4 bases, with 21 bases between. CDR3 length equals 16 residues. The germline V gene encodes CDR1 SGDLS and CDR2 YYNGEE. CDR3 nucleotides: TGTGCCAGCAGCCCCCGGGCCCCTCCAAATGATTACGAGCAGTACTTC. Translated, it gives CASSPRAPPNDYEQYF.

The CDR3 DNA sequence: TGTGCCAGCACCCCGGGGGGGGGCTGGTATGGCTACACCTTC. It translates to CASTPGGGWYGYTF. The chain has TRBV27 and TRBJ1-2; D possibly corresponds to TRBD1 (6 bases). The CDR3 extends over 14 amino acids. Germline CDR1 MNHEY, CDR2 SMNVEV (reference sequence). Trimming took off 7 bases at V and 5 bases at J, with 17 bases between the two ends.

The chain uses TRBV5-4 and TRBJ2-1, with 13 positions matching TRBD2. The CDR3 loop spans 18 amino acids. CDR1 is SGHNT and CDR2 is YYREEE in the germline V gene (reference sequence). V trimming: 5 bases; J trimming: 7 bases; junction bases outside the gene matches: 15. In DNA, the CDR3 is TGTGCCAGCAGGACCGGGACTAGCGGGATAGAGCGAAGGAATGAGCAGTTCTTC. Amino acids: CASRTGTSGIERRNEQFF.

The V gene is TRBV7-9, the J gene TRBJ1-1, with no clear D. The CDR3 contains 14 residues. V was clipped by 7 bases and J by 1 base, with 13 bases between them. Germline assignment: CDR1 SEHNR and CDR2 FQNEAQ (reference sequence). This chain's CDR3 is CASTGQRWNTEAFF. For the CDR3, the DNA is TGTGCCAGCACGGGTCAACGATGGAACACTGAAGCTTTCTTT.

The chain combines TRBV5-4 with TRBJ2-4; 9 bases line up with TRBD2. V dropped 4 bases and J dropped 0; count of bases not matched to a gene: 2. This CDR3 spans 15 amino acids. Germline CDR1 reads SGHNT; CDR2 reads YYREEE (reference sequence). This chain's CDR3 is CASSISGRAKNIQYF. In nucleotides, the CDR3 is TGTGCCAGCAGCATTAGCGGGAGAGCCAAAAACATTCAGTACTTC.

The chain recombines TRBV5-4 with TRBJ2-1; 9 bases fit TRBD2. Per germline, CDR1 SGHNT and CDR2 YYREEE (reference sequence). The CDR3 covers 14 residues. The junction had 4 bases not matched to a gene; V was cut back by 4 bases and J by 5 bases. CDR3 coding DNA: TGTGCCAGCAGCGCCATAGCGGGGGACAATGAGCAGTTCTTC. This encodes CASSAIAGDNEQFF.

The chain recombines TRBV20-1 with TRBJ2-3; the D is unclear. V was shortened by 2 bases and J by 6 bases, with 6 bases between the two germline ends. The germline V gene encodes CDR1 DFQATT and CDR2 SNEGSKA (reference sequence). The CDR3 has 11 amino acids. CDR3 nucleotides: TGCAGTGCTAGAATCGCGGATACGCAGTATTTT. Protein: CSARIADTQYF.

For the CDR3, the DNA is TGTGCCAGCAGCTTCCTCGAGGGTTGGGAGACCCAGTACTTC. Its protein product is CASSFLEGWETQYF. The chain combines TRBV7-8 with TRBJ2-5; perhaps TRBD2 as D (5 bases). V lost 3 bases and J 5 bases, leaving 13 bases between the germline ends. The germline gives CDR1 SGHVS, CDR2 FQNEAQ. The CDR3 is 14 amino acids.

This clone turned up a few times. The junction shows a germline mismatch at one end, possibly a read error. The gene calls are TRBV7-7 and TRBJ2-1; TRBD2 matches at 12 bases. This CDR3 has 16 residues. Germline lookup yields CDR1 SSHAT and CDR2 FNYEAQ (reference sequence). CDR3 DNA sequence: TGTGCTAGCAGCCTCCTAGCGGGGGGGCTCACCGATGAGCAGTTCTTC. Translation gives CASSLLAGGLTDEQFF.

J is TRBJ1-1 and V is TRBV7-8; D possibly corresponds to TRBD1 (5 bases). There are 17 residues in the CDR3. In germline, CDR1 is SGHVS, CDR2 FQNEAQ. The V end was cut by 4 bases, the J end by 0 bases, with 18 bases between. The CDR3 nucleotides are TGTGCCAGCAGCTCCCGACAGACCCTTCTTATGAACACTGAAGCTTTCTTT. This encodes CASSSRQTLLMNTEAFF.

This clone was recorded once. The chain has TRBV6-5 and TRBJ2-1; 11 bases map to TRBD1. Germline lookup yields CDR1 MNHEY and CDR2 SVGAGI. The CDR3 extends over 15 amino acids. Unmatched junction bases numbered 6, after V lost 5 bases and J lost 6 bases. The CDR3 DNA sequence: TGTGCCAGCAGTCAGAGGGGACAGGGGGGCAATGAGCAGTTCTTC. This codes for CASSQRGQGGNEQFF.

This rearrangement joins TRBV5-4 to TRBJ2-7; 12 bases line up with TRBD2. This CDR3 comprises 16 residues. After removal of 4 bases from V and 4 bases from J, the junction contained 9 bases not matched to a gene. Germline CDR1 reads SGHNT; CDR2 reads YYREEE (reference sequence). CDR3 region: CASSGPGLAGLYEQYV. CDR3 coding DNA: TGTGCCAGCAGCGGCCCGGGACTAGCGGGCCTATACGAGCAGTACGTC.

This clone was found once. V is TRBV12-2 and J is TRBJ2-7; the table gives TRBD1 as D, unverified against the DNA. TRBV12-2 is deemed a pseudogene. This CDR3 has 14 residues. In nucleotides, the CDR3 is TGTGCAAGTCGCTTAGAGGCAGGGTGCTACGAGCAGTACGTC. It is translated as CASRLEAGCYEQYV.

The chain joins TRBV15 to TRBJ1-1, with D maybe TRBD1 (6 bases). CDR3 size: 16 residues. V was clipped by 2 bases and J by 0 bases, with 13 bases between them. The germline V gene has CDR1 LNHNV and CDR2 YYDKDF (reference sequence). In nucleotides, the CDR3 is TGTGCCACCAGCAGACCCCCGGGACATCTGAACACTGAAGCTTTCTTT. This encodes CATSRPPGHLNTEAFF.

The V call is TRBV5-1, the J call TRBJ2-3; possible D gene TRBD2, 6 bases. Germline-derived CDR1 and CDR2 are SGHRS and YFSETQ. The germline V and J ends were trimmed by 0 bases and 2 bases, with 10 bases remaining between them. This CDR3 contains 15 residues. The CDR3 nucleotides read TGCGCCAGCAGCTTGGGCAGGACTACCACAGATACGCAGTATTTT. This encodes CASSLGRTTTDTQYF.

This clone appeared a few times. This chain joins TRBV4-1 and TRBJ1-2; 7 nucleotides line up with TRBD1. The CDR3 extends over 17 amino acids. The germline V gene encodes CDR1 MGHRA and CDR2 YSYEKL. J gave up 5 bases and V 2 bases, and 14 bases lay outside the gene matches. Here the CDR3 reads CASSQNRGSRLGYGYTF. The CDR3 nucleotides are TGCGCCAGCAGCCAAAACAGGGGCTCCCGCTTAGGGTATGGCTACACCTTC.

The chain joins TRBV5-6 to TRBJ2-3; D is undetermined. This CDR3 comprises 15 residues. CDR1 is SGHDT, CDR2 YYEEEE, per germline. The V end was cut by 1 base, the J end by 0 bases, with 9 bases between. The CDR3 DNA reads TGTGCCAGCAGCTTGAGGGCCTTTAGCACAGATACGCAGTATTTT. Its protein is CASSLRAFSTDTQYF.

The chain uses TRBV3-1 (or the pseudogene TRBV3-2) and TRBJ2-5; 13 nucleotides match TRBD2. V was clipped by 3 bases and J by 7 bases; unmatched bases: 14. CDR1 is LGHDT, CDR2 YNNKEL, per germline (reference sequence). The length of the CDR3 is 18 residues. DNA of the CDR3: TGTGCCAGCAGCCAGGGCATTGGACTAGCGGGGGAAACGGTGACCCAGTACTTC. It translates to CASSQGIGLAGETVTQYF.